This T cell receptor beta chain is drawn from a study of blood T cell repertoires in COVID-19. CDR3 length: 13 residues. Germline V gives CDR1 WSHSY, CDR2 SAAADI. The V end lost 2 bases, the J end lost 7 bases, and 9 bases lay between the germline ends. Study processing details: The authors estimated nucleated cell counts from reference gene primer amplification. Generated by immunoSEQ multiplex PCR, the TCRdb table keeps only in-frame clones and is missing some. The DNA gave D and trimming, while V, J and clone size come from that table. The sample includes around 380,000 clones, roughly four fifths of them seen just once.

The sequencing input was peripheral blood. This sequence joins TRBV10-2 and TRBJ1-5; D call uncertain. The clonotype originates from a human donor with acute or convalescent COVID-19. The donor label of this sample is uncertain. The CDR3 region is CASSEVLGQPQHF. The CDR3 coding sequence is TGCGCCAGCAGTGAGGTGCTCGGGCAGCCCCAGCATTTT.